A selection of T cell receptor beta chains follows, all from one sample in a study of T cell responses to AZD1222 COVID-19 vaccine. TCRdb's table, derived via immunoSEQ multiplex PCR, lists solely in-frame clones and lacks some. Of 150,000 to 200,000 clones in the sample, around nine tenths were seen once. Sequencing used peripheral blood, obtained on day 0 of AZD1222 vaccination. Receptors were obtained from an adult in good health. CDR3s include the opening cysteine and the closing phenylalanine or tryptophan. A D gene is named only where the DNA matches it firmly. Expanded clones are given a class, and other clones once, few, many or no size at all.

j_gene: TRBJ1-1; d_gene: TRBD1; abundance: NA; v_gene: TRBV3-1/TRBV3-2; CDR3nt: TGTGCCAGCAGCTCGCGGACAGGGCTTGCTGAAGCTTTCTTT; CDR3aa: CASSSRTGLAEAFF
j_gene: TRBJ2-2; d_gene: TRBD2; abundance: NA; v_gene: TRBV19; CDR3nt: TGTGCCAGTACCCCAAGCGGGAGGGGATATACCGGGGAGCTGTTTTTT; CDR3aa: CASTPSGRGYTGELFF
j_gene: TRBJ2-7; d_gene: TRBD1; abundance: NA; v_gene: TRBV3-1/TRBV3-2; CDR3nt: TGTGCCAGCAGCTTCACCGGGACAGCCTACGAGCAGTACTTC; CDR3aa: CASSFTGTAYEQYF
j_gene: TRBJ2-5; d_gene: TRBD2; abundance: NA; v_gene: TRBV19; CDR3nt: TGTGCCAGTAGCCCGGGGGGGGAGACCCAGTACTTC; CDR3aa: CASSPGGETQYF
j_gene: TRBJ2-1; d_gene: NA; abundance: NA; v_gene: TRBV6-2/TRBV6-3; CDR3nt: TGTGCCAGCAGTCTCTCGCGTCCGGGTGAGCAGTTCTTC; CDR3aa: CASSLSRPGEQFF
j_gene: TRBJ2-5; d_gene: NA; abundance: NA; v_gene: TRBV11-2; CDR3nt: TGTGCCAGCAGCTTAGTTGAGGGTGGCGAGACCCAGTACTTC; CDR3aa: CASSLVEGGETQYF
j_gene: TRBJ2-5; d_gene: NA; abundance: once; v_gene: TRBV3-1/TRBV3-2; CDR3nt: TGTGCCAGCAGCCAAGACGCCGGTCAAGAGACCCAGTACTTC; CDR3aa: CASSQDAGQETQYF
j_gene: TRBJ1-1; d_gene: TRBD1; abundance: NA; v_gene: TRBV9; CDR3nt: TGTGCCAGCAGCCCCAGGGACGACAGGGGGCTCCTTGTTAACACTGAAGCTTTCTTT; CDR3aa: CASSPRDDRGLLVNTEAFF
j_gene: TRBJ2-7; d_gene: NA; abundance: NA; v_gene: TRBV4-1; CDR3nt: TGCGCCAGCACCCCAGTGGCGGAAATTTACTACGAGCAGTACTTC; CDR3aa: CASTPVAEIYYEQYF
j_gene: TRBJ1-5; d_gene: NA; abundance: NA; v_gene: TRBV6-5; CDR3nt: TGTGCCAGCAGCTGGAGGGCAGGGGCGGATCAGCCCCAGCATTTT; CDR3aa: CASSWRAGADQPQHF
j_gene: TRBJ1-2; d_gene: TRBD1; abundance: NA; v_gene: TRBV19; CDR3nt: TGTGCCAGTAGCGGACAGGGGAAAGTCTATGGCTACACCTTC; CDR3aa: CASSGQGKVYGYTF